This passage covers 20 T cell receptor beta chains from one sample sequenced in a study of glioma-infiltrating T cells. TCR alpha and beta CDR3 regions were amplified from RNA using iRepertoire nested multiplex PCR. Using its own MiXCR run on the multiplex PCR reads, TCRdb lists one record per CDR3 protein. The table records more than 350,000 distinct CDR3 sequences, roughly two fifths of them present only once. Material for sequencing was glioma tissue, nonneoplastic brain tissue, or PBMCs (not recorded which). These receptors all come from a human donor with low-grade glioma or glioblastoma, undergoing nonglioma brain surgery, or in good health (not recorded which).

This clonotype showed up just a few times. The chain is built from TRBV28 and TRBJ2-7; 8 bases fit TRBD2. CDR3 size: 16 residues. The ends lost 6 bases at V and 4 bases at J; junction bases unmatched: 14. CDR1 is MDHEN and CDR2 is SYDVKM in the germline V gene. CDR3 protein: CASRTVAGRQKYEQYF. In nucleotides, the CDR3 is TGTGCCAGCAGAACCGTAGCGGGACGCCAGAAGTACGAGCAGTACTTC. Variable domain in full (rest from reference TRBV28 and TRBJ2-7): DVKVTQSSRYLVKRTGEKVFLECVQDMDHENMFWYRQDPGLGLRLIYFSYDVKMKEKGDIPEGYSVSREKKERFSLILESASTNQTSMYLCASRTVAGRQKYEQYFGPGTRLTVT.

This clonotype was recorded at least ten times. The chain combines TRBV25-1 with TRBJ2-1; possible D gene TRBD1, 6 bases. The V gene's germline CDR1 is MGHDK and CDR2 SYGVNS. The CDR3 is 15 amino acids. The germline V and J ends were trimmed by 2 bases and 8 bases, with 16 bases remaining between them. CDR3 DNA: TGTGCCAGCAGTGAAAGGGGGAATGAGGGGGATGAGCAGTTCTTC. Translated, it gives CASSERGNEGDEQFF.

This clonotype showed up many times. The chain carries TRBV27 and TRBJ1-2; possible D gene TRBD1, 6 bases. Germline CDR1 and CDR2: MNHEY and SMNVEV (reference sequence). V shed 8 bases and J shed 6 bases, with 22 bases lying between them. The CDR3 extends over 15 amino acids. The CDR3 nucleotides read TGTGCCAGCCCCCTCCCGGGAGAGAGGGGGAATGGCTACACCTTC. Translated: CASPLPGERGNGYTF.

The chain employs TRBV15 and TRBJ2-3, with 9 bases that match TRBD2. After removal of 0 bases from V and 1 base from J, the junction contained 5 bases not matched to a gene. The CDR3 extends over 17 amino acids. The germline gives CDR1 LNHNV, CDR2 YYDKDF (reference sequence). The CDR3 nucleotides are TGTGCCACCAGCAGAGATCTGGCGGGGGGGGGCACAGATACGCAGTATTTT. Amino acids: CATSRDLAGGGTDTQYF.

The chain employs TRBV3-1 and TRBJ2-7, with 10 bases identical to TRBD1. The trim removed 8 bases at V and 5 bases at J, leaving 9 bases unmatched. CDR3 length equals 14 residues. Germline V lookup: CDR1 LGHDT, CDR2 YNNKEL (reference sequence). Here the CDR3 DNA reads TGTGCCAGCGTACCGGGACAGGGGCTCCACGAGCAGTACTTC. This encodes CASVPGQGLHEQYF.

In its sample, this clonotype was seen many times. The V call is TRBV27, the J call TRBJ1-2; 7 positions match TRBD1. Germline V gene data show CDR1 as MNHEY and CDR2 as SMNVEV (reference sequence). The CDR3 extends over 16 amino acids. Trimming took 2 bases from V and 4 from J; bases not matched to a gene: 10. Here the CDR3 DNA reads TGTGCCAGCAGTTTAGGAGGGCAGGGGGGGATCTATGGCTACACCTTC. Its translation: CASSLGGQGGIYGYTF.

Points on this clonotype: The junction and the germline gene differ at one end; a read error may be behind it. The V call is TRBV3-1, the J call TRBJ2-5; no reliable D call. This CDR3 is built from 13 residues. The germline gives CDR1 LGHDT, CDR2 YNNKEL (reference sequence). CDR3 in amino acids: CAGSQDLGETQYF. The CDR3 region has the DNA TGTGCCGGCAGCCAAGATCTGGGGGAGACCCAGTACTTC.

The J gene is TRBJ2-1, the V gene TRBV7-2, with D unresolved. Germline CDR1 reads SGHTA; CDR2 reads FQGNSA. V lost 1 base, J lost 4 bases, and 17 bases lay in between. The CDR3 consists of 17 residues. CDR3 DNA sequence: TGTGCCAGCAGCTTAGACAGACCTCCCTCCCATTACAATGAGCAGTTCTTC. It yields the protein CASSLDRPPSHYNEQFF.

The J gene is TRBJ2-1, the V gene TRBV28, with TRBD1 matching 9 bases. The CDR3 runs to 15 residues. From germline, CDR1 is MDHEN and CDR2 SYDVKM. V shed 7 bases, J shed 7 bases, and the junction held 11 bases outside the gene matches. CDR3 loop: CASTARDRDINEQFF. Written as DNA, the CDR3 is TGTGCCAGCACCGCACGGGACAGGGATATTAATGAGCAGTTCTTC.

This clonotype was recorded at least ten times. The J gene is TRBJ2-7, the V gene TRBV27; D is possibly TRBD2 (6 bases). Per germline, CDR1 MNHEY and CDR2 SMNVEV (reference sequence). CDR3 length: 15 residues. Trimming removed 5 bases at V and 8 bases at J, with 22 bases between. The chain's CDR3 is CASSARRGGFRQQYF. CDR3 nucleotides: TGTGCCAGCAGTGCCCGGAGAGGAGGGTTCCGTCAGCAGTACTTC.

J is TRBJ1-4 and V is TRBV9; perhaps TRBD1 as D (5 bases). The CDR3 has 15 amino acids. Germline V gene sequence: CDR1 SGDLS, CDR2 YYNGEE. V was shortened by 0 bases and J by 8 bases, with 14 bases between the two germline ends. The CDR3 coding sequence is TGTGCCAGCAGCGTAGGTCCAGGGAGTGGCGAAAAACTGTTTTTT. It encodes CASSVGPGSGEKLFF.

The chain employs TRBV4-3 and TRBJ2-7; 15 bases are shared with TRBD2. CDR1 is LGHNA and CDR2 is YSLEER in the germline V gene. Trimming cost V 4 bases and J 2 bases; bases outside gene matches: 3. The CDR3 extends over 16 amino acids. The CDR3: CASSLGTSGRPYEQYF. The CDR3 coding sequence is TGCGCCAGCAGCCTTGGGACTAGCGGGAGGCCCTACGAGCAGTACTTC.

Points on this clonotype: With a much larger clone just one base away, this may be a read error. The genes are TRBV28 and TRBJ2-1, with D perhaps TRBD2 (7 bases). This CDR3 spans 11 amino acids. Looked up from germline, CDR1 is MDHEN and CDR2 is SYDVKM. V was cut by 10 bases and J by 12 bases, with 16 bases left in between. CDR3 loop: CAIHREGGQFF. CDR3 bases: TGTGCCATCCACAGGGAGGGTGGGCAGTTCTTC.

This clonotype has a handful of counts. J is TRBJ2-3 and V is TRBV4-1, with 11 bases fitting TRBD2. V dropped 0 bases and J dropped 1; count of bases not matched to a gene: 3. Germline lookup yields CDR1 MGHRA and CDR2 YSYEKL. CDR3 length: 17 amino acids. The CDR3 sequence: CASSQELAGVGTDTQYF. As DNA, the CDR3 is TGCGCCAGCAGCCAAGAACTAGCGGGAGTCGGCACAGATACGCAGTATTTT.

This sequence joins TRBV4-3 and TRBJ2-7; D not certain. The CDR3 has 14 residues. CDR1 is LGHNA and CDR2 is YSLEER in the germline V gene. V was shortened by 0 bases and J by 3 bases, with 9 bases between the two germline ends. CDR3 DNA: TGCGCCAGCAGCCAAGATTGGAAGGGCTACGAGCAGTACTTC. Its protein product is CASSQDWKGYEQYF.

Comment on this clonotype: This may arise from a read error, as a much more abundant clone is one base away. The chain recombines TRBV4-1 with TRBJ1-1; D call uncertain. CDR1 is MGHRA, CDR2 YSYEKL, per germline. V was pared by 2 bases and J by 0 bases, with 4 bases between. The CDR3 sequence is 13 residues long. The chain's CDR3 is CASSQWVNTEAFF. Here the CDR3 DNA reads TGCGCCAGCAGCCAATGGGTGAACACTGAAGCTTTCTTT.

This clonotype was counted only a few times. The V call is TRBV20-1, the J call TRBJ2-1, with TRBD1 matching 9 bases. Trimming took 0 bases from V and 1 from J; bases not matched to a gene: 4. In germline, CDR1 is DFQATT, CDR2 SNEGSKA (reference sequence). The CDR3 has 16 residues. In DNA, the CDR3 is TGCAGTGCTAGAGATCTGGGGACAGGGTCCTACAATGAGCAGTTCTTC. Its protein product is CSARDLGTGSYNEQFF.

About this clonotype itself: This may come from a read error, since a much larger clone is one base off. The chain couples TRBV6-2 or TRBV6-3 to TRBJ1-1, with D possibly TRBD1 on 6 matching bases. The CDR3 covers 15 residues. Germline V gives CDR1 MNHEY, CDR2 SVGEGT. V lost 2 bases to trimming and J lost 1 base, with 11 bases between them. CDR3 sequence reads: CASSYSSGENTEAFF. The CDR3 coding sequence is TGTGCCAGCAGTTACAGCTCAGGGGAGAACACTGAAGCTTTCTTT.

The chain recombines TRBV28 with TRBJ1-2; no reliable D call. CDR3 length: 14 amino acids. From germline, CDR1 is MDHEN and CDR2 SYDVKM. V lost 6 bases to trimming and J lost 4 bases, with 15 bases between them. The CDR3 nucleotides are TGTGCCAGCAGGCCAGTCCCGGACGGCTATGGCTACACCTTC. Protein product: CASRPVPDGYGYTF.

J is TRBJ2-3 and V is TRBV7-2; TRBD1 matches at 7 bases. Germline CDR1 reads SGHTA; CDR2 reads FQGNSA. The CDR3 extends over 19 amino acids. With 0 bases clipped from V and 1 base from J, the junction kept 13 bases outside the gene matches. CDR3 sequence (DNA): TGTGCCAGCAGCTTAGCGCACCTGACAGGGCCATTAGGCACAGATACGCAGTATTTT. Translation: CASSLAHLTGPLGTDTQYF.